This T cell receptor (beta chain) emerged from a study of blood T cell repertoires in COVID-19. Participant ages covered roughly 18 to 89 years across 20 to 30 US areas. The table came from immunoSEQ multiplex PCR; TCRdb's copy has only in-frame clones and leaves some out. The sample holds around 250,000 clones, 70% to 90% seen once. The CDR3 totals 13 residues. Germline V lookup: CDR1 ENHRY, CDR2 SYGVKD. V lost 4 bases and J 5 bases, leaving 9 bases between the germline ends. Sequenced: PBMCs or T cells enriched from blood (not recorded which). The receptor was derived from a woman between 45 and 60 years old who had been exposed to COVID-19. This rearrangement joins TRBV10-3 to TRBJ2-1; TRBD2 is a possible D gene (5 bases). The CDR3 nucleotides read TGTGCCATCAGTGTTCACGGGAACAATGAGCAGTTCTTC. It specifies CAISVHGNNEQFF.